Listed below are T cell receptor beta chains from one sample, sequenced in a study of PD-L1 blockade in urothelial cancer. TCRdb's copy holds only in-frame clones and misses some; the assay was immunoSEQ multiplex PCR. Found here are about 50,000 clones, 65% to 85% of them singletons; the top ten hold approximately 8.2%. The sequencing used PBMCs, collected around atezolizumab (anti-PD-L1) treatment. These receptors originate from a man aged 70 or older with urothelial cancer. The CDR3 runs from the conserved cysteine through the conserved F or W. A D gene is named only where the DNA matches it firmly. Some rows have no size entry. The others give once, few or many, or a class for an expanded clone.

D: .
V: TRBV15
J: TRBJ2-1
size: once
CDR3: CATSRVSDEQFF
DNA: TGTGCCACCAGCAGAGTATCGGATGAGCAGTTCTTC

D: .
V: TRBV5-5
J: TRBJ2-7
size: .
CDR3: CASSFQVSEQYF
DNA: TGTGCCAGCAGCTTCCAGGTGAGCGAGCAGTACTTC

D: TRBD2
V: TRBV30
J: TRBJ2-5
size: .
CDR3: CAWSVRGAGGQETQYF
DNA: TGTGCCTGGAGTGTACGGGGAGCGGGAGGGCAAGAGACCCAGTACTTC

D: .
V: TRBV28
J: TRBJ2-3
size: .
CDR3: CASSFRLTDTQYF
DNA: TGTGCCAGCAGTTTCCGACTTACAGATACGCAGTATTTT

D: TRBD1
V: TRBV4-1
J: TRBJ1-2
size: .
CDR3: CASSQARGVDRGLYGYTF
DNA: TGCGCCAGCAGCCAAGCTAGGGGGGTGGACAGGGGGCTCTATGGCTACACCTTC

D: TRBD2
V: TRBV30
J: TRBJ2-3
size: .
CDR3: CAWVAGGDTQYF
DNA: TGTGCCTGGGTCGCGGGAGGCGATACGCAGTATTTT

D: .
V: TRBV19
J: TRBJ1-1
size: .
CDR3: CASTNILRTELRPEAFF
DNA: TGTGCCAGTACCAATATACTGCGGACAGAATTACGCCCTGAAGCTTTCTTT

D: TRBD1
V: TRBV6-1
J: TRBJ2-7
size: .
CDR3: CASTYSGTGVYEQYF
DNA: TGTGCCAGCACCTACTCCGGGACAGGGGTATACGAGCAGTACTTC

D: TRBD2
V: TRBV14
J: TRBJ2-1
size: few
CDR3: CASSLNGLAGENEQFF
DNA: TGTGCCAGCAGTCTCAACGGACTAGCGGGAGAAAATGAGCAGTTCTTC

D: .
V: TRBV9
J: TRBJ1-4
size: .
CDR3: CASSVGGAGEKLFF
DNA: TGTGCCAGCAGCGTAGGGGGCGCCGGGGAAAAACTGTTTTTT

D: .
V: TRBV20-1
J: TRBJ2-3
size: once
CDR3: CSATAADTQYF
DNA: TGCAGTGCTACCGCGGCAGATACGCAGTATTTT

D: TRBD1
V: TRBV4-2
J: TRBJ2-2
size: .
CDR3: CASSQRPGQYTGELFF
DNA: TGTGCCAGCAGCCAACGACCGGGACAGTACACCGGGGAGCTGTTTTTT

D: .
V: TRBV4-2
J: TRBJ1-1
size: .
CDR3: CASSQDLGRNTEAFF
DNA: TGTGCCAGCAGCCAAGATCTGGGGAGGAACACTGAAGCTTTCTTT

D: TRBD2
V: TRBV5-5
J: TRBJ2-1
size: .
CDR3: CASSLVGLAGDSYNEQFF
DNA: TGTGCCAGCAGCTTGGTTGGACTAGCGGGAGACTCCTACAATGAGCAGTTCTTC

D: .
V: TRBV27
J: TRBJ1-2
size: .
CDR3: CASSSLRAGAYGYTF
DNA: TGTGCCAGCAGTTCCCTCAGGGCGGGGGCCTATGGCTACACCTTC

D: .
V: TRBV2
J: TRBJ1-5
size: .
CDR3: CASSSNRDQPQHF
DNA: TGTGCCAGCAGTTCCAACAGGGATCAGCCCCAGCATTTT

D: .
V: TRBV2
J: TRBJ2-3
size: .
CDR3: CARAELVLSTDTQYF
DNA: TGTGCCAGAGCGGAATTGGTTCTTAGCACAGATACGCAGTATTTT

D: .
V: TRBV15
J: TRBJ1-1
size: .
CDR3: CATSNPGNTEAFF
DNA: TGTGCCACCAGCAATCCGGGTAACACTGAAGCTTTCTTT

D: .
V: TRBV5-4
J: TRBJ2-2
size: .
CDR3: CASSLFGDTGELFF
DNA: TGTGCCAGCAGCTTGTTCGGGGACACCGGGGAGCTGTTTTTT

D: .
V: TRBV30
J: TRBJ2-3
size: few
CDR3: CAWNEGGTDTQYF
DNA: TGTGCCTGGAACGAGGGGGGCACAGATACGCAGTATTTT

D: .
V: TRBV19
J: TRBJ1-1
size: many
CDR3: CASSIGWRVITEAFF
DNA: TGTGCCAGTAGTATCGGGTGGAGGGTGATCACTGAAGCTTTCTTT

D: TRBD1
V: TRBV7-9
J: TRBJ1-4
size: few
CDR3: CASSLIRGRDEKLFF
DNA: TGTGCCAGCAGCTTGATCAGGGGGCGAGATGAAAAACTGTTTTTT

D: TRBD1
V: TRBV18
J: TRBJ1-1
size: once
CDR3: CASSQLYGTGASGNTEAFF
DNA: TGTGCCAGCTCACAGTTATACGGGACAGGGGCGTCGGGGAACACTGAAGCTTTCTTT